This entry describes one T cell receptor (beta chain). The target of this receptor is not known. Base-call qualities are not available, and no considerably larger clone is one nucleotide away. The library relied on the immunoSEQ multiplex PCR assay. The multiplex PCR relied on a mix of 60 forward primers for TCR Vbeta segments and 13 reverse primers for TCR Jbeta segments. Amplification of the CDR3 region of rearranged TCR beta genes was performed with a multiplex PCR assay on genomic DNA. The amplified TCR beta libraries were sequenced on the Illumina HiSeq System as 87-base-pair reads. The authors' analysis ran thus. A later analysis tallied around 87 million unique TCR beta chains across the 700 or so repertoires, and 10 million to 11 million of those chains were shared by two or more donors. To remove PCR and sequencing errors, raw reads were error-corrected and collapsed into unique sequences using a nearest-neighbor algorithm that merged closely related sequences. V, D and J gene segments were assigned by aligning CDR3 sequences to IMGT reference sequences. For a sequence to be retained, a match of at least six nucleotides to both a V gene segment and a J gene segment was required. A rearrangement counted as productive if the CDR3 had no stop codons and remained in frame with V and J, and every other rearrangement counted as non-productive. CDR3 was defined by IMGT convention, running from the second conserved V-encoded cysteine to the conserved J-encoded phenylalanine. The earlier analysis of about 590 of the donors excluded sequences that lacked an unambiguous match to a single V gene segment. In an earlier analysis of 450 to 750 of the donors, a V segment was called functional when productive rearrangements were above 56.7%, and segregating when the standard deviation between donors exceeded 5%. To diagnose cytomegalovirus status from the catalog of TCR beta chain sequences, a statistical classification framework was built. In a later analysis, TCR nucleotide sequences were compared against IMGT/GENE-DB human TR gene sequences so that V and J genes could be assigned. In a later analysis, CDR3 sequences and most-parsimonious VDJ recombination scenarios were assigned using the TCRdist pipeline. A later analysis defined each TCR beta chain by its CDR3 amino acid sequence plus V-gene family, and excluded reads lacking a unique V-gene family. As a way to deal with suspected cross-contamination and a sequencing artifact, a later analysis dropped 450 to 600 nucleotide sequences that were highly shared and had low generation probability. A later analysis calculated a clonal expansion index for each public chain from normalized within-repertoire ranks of inferred template counts. In a later analysis, generation probabilities were computed using a VDJ recombination model fitted to out-of-frame rearrangements, and the results were checked against IGoR. Hypergeometric tests were used in a later analysis to score TCR-TCR, TCR-HLA and TCR-CMV co-occurrence, with a repertoire-size bias correction applied to the TCR pairs. To estimate false discovery rates, a later analysis permuted the HLA or CMV assignments 20 times. In a later analysis, co-occurring TCRs were grouped with DBSCAN, and TCRdist sequence similarity was added when clustering was performed within HLA-allele-positive subsets. Repertoires with fewer than 30,000 or more than 120,000 public chains, plus five repertoires with anomalous nucleotide sharing, were excluded from co-occurrence clustering. TCRdb re-hosts the immuneACCESS table, in-frame sequences only. Its copies lack some clones; in the studies checked, an unresolved V gene accounts for under half of them, and the cause for the rest is not known. Clonal size and the V and J genes are those of that table, whereas D and trimming came from the DNA. This sample has about 120,000 clones in its table, and 65% to 80% of those were observed once. The leading ten clones occupy roughly 5.8% of the sample.

The CDR3 runs 13 residues from the cysteine to the phenylalanine. The CDR3 DNA has 39 bases and is translated from base 1. V is shortened by 3 bases, J by 1 base, and the region joining them spans 7 bases. The germline V gene (reference sequence) specifies MNHEY as CDR1 and SMNVEV as CDR2. In total, approximately 700 healthy bone marrow donors made up the cohort. Cohort members were all nominally healthy when sampled, although unrecorded immune exposures were likely present. The donor tested CMV seropositive and was one of the 289 seropositive cohort members. Each donor provided a peripheral blood sample, and peripheral blood mononuclear cells were used for TCR beta sequencing. The Qiagen DNeasy Blood Extraction Kit was used to extract genomic DNA from the blood cell samples. The data stem from a study of cytomegalovirus exposure and HLA in healthy donors (dated by TCRdb to 2016 to 2017). About the full investigation: In an earlier analysis of 550 to 750 of the donors, around 300 Gb of sequence data and some 100 million unique TCR beta sequences from about 179 million T cells were reported. A separate validation cohort of over a hundred different subjects was used in addition to the roughly 620-subject first cohort. Four to six DR-DQ haplotypes were handled as single units for association and clustering, since linkage in the cohort was strong. In the later analysis, no new phenotypic data were used to find candidate immune exposures; instead, reliance was placed on TCR beta sequences and their occurrence across donors. Using immunosequencing, the study profiled T cell repertoires from 666 subjects and related those repertoires to cytomegalovirus serostatus. The number of donors typed differed by locus, with about 629-630 for A, B, C, DRB1 and DQB1, over 500 for DQA1, 600 to 610 for DPA1, and about 450 for DPB1. Both class I and class II loci were covered by HLA typing, at four-digit resolution. The study aimed to test whether signatures of past pathogen exposure could be identified by cataloging public T cell receptors. An early release that covered fewer than 750 HLA-typed donors contained about 300 gigabases of sequencing data and 80 million or so unique TCR sequences. Every discovery cohort repertoire had been produced on one sequencing platform. A later analysis re-examined previously published TCR beta repertoires from 500 to 700 donors and added high-resolution HLA genotyping to investigate patterns of TCR occurrence. An earlier analysis of a few hundred of the donors applied high-throughput TCR beta sequencing to assess whether each TCR beta V gene segment acted as functional or pseudogenic. Donor age, sex, ethnicity and CMV serostatus were compiled together with the repertoire data. Genome-wide SNP genotypes for about 65% of the roughly 700 donors were used in a later genetic analysis, which treated that subset as a discovery cohort. On average, around 200,000 unique TCR beta nucleotide sequences were sequenced per donor among about 400 genotyped donors of the cohort, with roughly 20% of those sequences being non-productive. Among the roughly 430 genotyped donors, about 85% belonged to the genetic ancestry cluster associated with self-reported Caucasian donors. To predict cytomegalovirus infection status, the study brought together high-throughput TCR immunosequencing, statistical association of individual TCRs with disease status, and machine learning. What the research found in general, with its limitations: A later analysis found that TCR association rates varied across HLA loci, with DRB1 alleles showing the most associated TCRs and HLA-C alleles the fewest. In vitro tests confirmed that a few of the cytomegalovirus-associated TCR beta chains recognize cytomegalovirus antigens. The presence/absence analyses assumed that sequencing depth was roughly uniform across donors, and that assumption may not be true. A later analysis associated about 18,000 TCR beta sequences with specific HLA alleles at a false discovery rate of 0.05. Because counts were too low, approximately 15 rarely observed V segments, including chromosome 9 orphons, were excluded from the earlier analysis of under 650 of the donors. Assigning TCR associations to individual alleles was difficult when HLA alleles, especially DR and DQ, strongly co-occurred. Because the 87-base-pair reads could not distinguish some IMGT-functional V segments, including TRBV6-2 and TRBV6-3, those segments were excluded. Linkage disequilibrium might explain the correlated functional status among segregating V segments, but an unknown experimental factor could not be ruled out. A further reported finding was that TCR beta sequences accurately predicted the HLA-A and HLA-B alleles for most subjects in the first cohort. Most CMV-associated TCR beta chains appeared to be HLA-restricted in a later analysis, and the HLA associations seemed to be driven largely by CMV exposure. The only immune exposure information available for the cohort was CMV serostatus. Because some donors lacked HLA typing at each locus, the association tests relied only on the typed subset. An earlier analysis of roughly 570 of the donors showed that most TCR beta V segments appeared in productive rearrangements either about 87% or about 30% of the time, which broadly matched IMGT annotations. A total of around 150 TCR beta chains were listed by the study as associated with cytomegalovirus. A later analysis reported that several top co-occurrence clusters appeared linked to parvovirus B19, influenza, CMV and Epstein-Barr virus. Cytomegalovirus status was reported to be diagnosed by the classifier with high specificity and sensitivity in both the original and validation cohorts. Only TCR beta chains were sequenced in this cohort, and the absence of alpha or paired-chain data limited detectable features. A later genetic analysis associated a missense DCLRE1C variant with V-gene and J-gene trimming of TCR beta chains, and an independent cohort replicated the association. The sequencing pipeline was judged likely to have produced a cluster of highly shared sequence variants as a technical artifact. A later analysis found that HLA-associated TCR beta chains were more clonally expanded and had lower generation probabilities than equally common non-associated chains. The authors suggested that the approach could potentially be generalized to other disease states and immunological phenotypes. In a later genetic analysis, fewer N-insertions in productive TCRs were reported among donors in an Asian-associated ancestry cluster than the 666-donor mean. Most TCR sequences were seen in very few donors, while some public TCRs were found in many individuals.

This clonotype was obtained from a man aged 18 to 35 in good health and CMV-seropositive. The chain uses TRBV27 and TRBJ2-7; the D region possibly corresponds to TRBD1 (5 bases align). Sequenced sample: PBMCs. The CDR3 region reads CASSFGASYEQYF. The DNA reads TGTGCCAGCAGTTTTGGGGCTTCCTACGAGCAGTACTTC.